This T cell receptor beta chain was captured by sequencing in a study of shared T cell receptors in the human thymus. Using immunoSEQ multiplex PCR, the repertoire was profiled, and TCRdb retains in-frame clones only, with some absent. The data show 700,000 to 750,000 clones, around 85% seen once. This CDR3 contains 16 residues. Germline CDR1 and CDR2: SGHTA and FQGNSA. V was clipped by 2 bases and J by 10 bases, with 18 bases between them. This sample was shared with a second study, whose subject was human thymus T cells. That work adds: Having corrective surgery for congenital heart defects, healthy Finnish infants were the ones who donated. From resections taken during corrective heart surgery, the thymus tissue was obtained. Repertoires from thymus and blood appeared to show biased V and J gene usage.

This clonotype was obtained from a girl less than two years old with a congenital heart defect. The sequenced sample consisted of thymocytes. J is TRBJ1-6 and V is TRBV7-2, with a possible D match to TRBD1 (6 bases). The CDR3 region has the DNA TGTGCCAGCAGCTTACAGCTACAGGGTTCGGGATCACCCCTCCACTTT. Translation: CASSLQLQGSGSPLHF.